This passage covers 23 T cell receptor beta chains from one sample sequenced in a study of shared clonotypes between healthy human individuals. Only in-frame clones appear in the TCRdb table, and some are missing; sequencing was by immunoSEQ multiplex PCR. Among fewer than 650,000 clones listed, about 82% were seen once. The sample consisted of PBMCs. These receptors were collected from a woman aged 35 to 49 in good health. Some clones in this sample may be carry-over from other donors' samples.

The chain couples TRBV9 to TRBJ2-1, with a possible D match to TRBD2 (6 bases). Germline V gives CDR1 SGDLS, CDR2 YYNGEE. The CDR3 length is 14 residues. Trimming took 0 bases from V and 4 from J, leaving 8 bases between them. The CDR3 DNA reads TGTGCCAGCAGCGTAGATAGCGGTTACAATGAGCAGTTCTTC. It codes for CASSVDSGYNEQFF.

The V call is TRBV5-1, the J call TRBJ2-7; 7 positions match TRBD1. The CDR3 extends over 13 amino acids. The J segment lost 6 bases and the V segment lost 3 bases, leaving 6 bases of the junction unmatched. Germline V lookup: CDR1 SGHRS, CDR2 YFSETQ. CDR3 sequence (DNA): TGCGCCAGCAGCTCTCAGACAGGGACCGAGCAGTACTTC. This codes for CASSSQTGTEQYF. Based on the CDR3 plus reference TRBV5-1 and TRBJ2-7, the full variable domain is KAGVTQTPRYLIKTRGQQVTLSCSPISGHRSVSWYQQTPGQGLQFLFEYFSETQRNKGNFPGRFSGRQFSNSRSEMNVSTLELGDSALYLCASSSQTGTEQYFGPGTRLTVT.

CDR3 loop: CAWSVRGLGPQHF. For the CDR3, the DNA is TGTGCCTGGAGTGTAAGGGGGCTAGGTCCCCAGCATTTT. The chain joins TRBV30 to TRBJ1-5, with TRBD1 identical over 7 bases. V was clipped by 0 bases and J by 10 bases; unmatched bases: 6. Per germline, CDR1 GTSNPN and CDR2 SVGIG (reference sequence). The CDR3 totals 13 residues.

The rearrangement links TRBV19 to TRBJ2-1; TRBD1 agrees at 9 bases. Germline V CDR1 and CDR2: LNHDA, SQIVND (reference sequence). This CDR3 region has 15 residues. The ends lost 4 bases at V and 2 bases at J; junction bases unmatched: 3. CDR3 sequence: CASSTTGGAYNEQFF. The CDR3 region has the DNA TGTGCCAGTAGTACCACAGGGGGCGCCTACAATGAGCAGTTCTTC.

As regards this clone: A far larger clone is off by one base, so a read error is likely. This sequence joins TRBV11-3 and TRBJ2-7; TRBD2 might be the D (6 bases). The CDR3 runs 14 residues. V was clipped by 6 bases and J by 7 bases, with 19 bases between them. Germline V CDR1 and CDR2: SGHNT, YENEEA. The CDR3 DNA reads as TGTGCCAGCAGTCACGGACTACGTGGCGAGGAGCAGTACTTC. It translates to CASSHGLRGEEQYF.

This clone was seen a few times. J is TRBJ2-6 and V is TRBV27; D not resolved. The ends were cut back, 0 bases at V and 0 bases at J, with 6 bases in the middle. The CDR3 extends over 16 amino acids. Germline-derived CDR1 and CDR2 are MNHEY and SMNVEV (reference sequence). This CDR3 is CASSLSPASGANVLTF. For the CDR3, the DNA is TGTGCCAGCAGTTTATCCCCGGCCTCTGGGGCCAACGTCCTGACTTTC.

This chain links TRBV5-4 with TRBJ2-5; D is perhaps TRBD1 or TRBD2 (5 bases each). V was trimmed by 2 bases and J by 5 bases, leaving 13 bases between them. The CDR3 sequence is 14 residues long. From germline, CDR1 is SGHNT and CDR2 YYREEE (reference sequence). CDR3 sequence: CASSFRVGAETQYF. The DNA of the CDR3 is TGTGCCAGCAGCTTCAGGGTCGGGGCGGAGACCCAGTACTTC. The full variable domain, its missing parts supplied by reference TRBV5-4 and TRBJ2-5, is ETGVTQSPTHLIKTRGQQVTLRCSSQSGHNTVSWYQQALGQGPQFIFQYYREEENGRGNFPPRFSGLQFPNYSSELNVNALELDDSALYLCASSFRVGAETQYFGPGTRLLVL.

V and J are TRBV28 and TRBJ1-2, with 7 positions matching TRBD1. The V gene's germline CDR1 is MDHEN and CDR2 SYDVKM. The J segment lost 4 bases and the V segment lost 4 bases, leaving 12 bases of the junction unmatched. The CDR3 spans 16 residues. The CDR3 spells CASSSGTGTAPYGYTF. In nucleotides, the CDR3 is TGTGCCAGCAGTTCAGGGACCGGGACAGCTCCCTATGGCTACACCTTC.

The CDR3 nucleotides are TGTGCCAGCAGCTCAACTAGCGGGTGGGGCTCCTACAATGAGCAGTTCTTC. Residues: CASSSTSGWGSYNEQFF. The chain recombines TRBV7-3 with TRBJ2-1; 9 positions agree with TRBD2. V trimming: 4 bases; J trimming: 0 bases; junction bases outside the gene matches: 7. The CDR3 loop spans 17 amino acids. CDR1 is SGHTA, CDR2 FQGTGA, per germline. The variable domain in full, with the rest retrieved from reference TRBV7-3 and TRBJ2-1, is GAGVSQTPSNKVTEKGKYVELRCDPISGHTALYWYRQSLGQGPEFLIYFQGTGAADDSGLPNDRFFAVRPEGSVSTLKIQRTERGDSAVYLCASSSTSGWGSYNEQFFGPGTRLTVL.

To note about this clone: The sample contains more than one DNA sequence encoding this CDR3. The V and J genes are TRBV7-2 and TRBJ1-1, with a possible D match to TRBD1 (5 bases). Germline assignment: CDR1 SGHTA and CDR2 FQGNSA. This CDR3 has 13 amino acids. V was cut by 2 bases and J by 5 bases, with 9 bases left in between. CDR3: CASSLSRDTEAFF. In nucleotides, the CDR3 is TGTGCCAGCAGCTTATCCAGGGATACTGAAGCTTTCTTT.

This clone was seen a handful of times. This sample also contains other DNA sequences that code for the same CDR3. The CDR3 sequence is CASSLSGRGTDTQYF. In DNA form, the CDR3 reads TGCGCCAGCAGCTTGAGTGGGAGGGGCACAGATACGCAGTATTTT. The gene calls are TRBV5-1 and TRBJ2-3, with TRBD2 matching over 7 bases. This CDR3 comprises 15 residues. Unmatched junction bases numbered 3, after V lost 1 base and J lost 1 base. Germline values: CDR1 SGHRS, CDR2 YFSETQ. Together with reference TRBV5-1 and TRBJ2-3, the CDR3 gives the full variable domain: KAGVTQTPRYLIKTRGQQVTLSCSPISGHRSVSWYQQTPGQGLQFLFEYFSETQRNKGNFPGRFSGRQFSNSRSEMNVSTLELGDSALYLCASSLSGRGTDTQYFGPGTRLTVL.

This chain connects TRBV7-2 to TRBJ1-4; no firm D call. Looked up from germline, CDR1 is SGHTA and CDR2 is FQGNSA. V lost 5 bases and J 2 bases, leaving 6 bases between the germline ends. The CDR3 loop spans 13 amino acids. The DNA for the CDR3 is TGTGCCAGCAGCCCCTCCACTAATGAAAAACTGTTTTTT. Residues: CASSPSTNEKLFF.

This clone was observed a single time. The J gene is TRBJ2-7, the V gene TRBV6-1; 7 positions match TRBD2. The DNA matches TRBJ2-1 better at its end, which makes the J call doubtful. Per the germline V gene, CDR1 is MNHNS and CDR2 is SASEGT. CDR3 length: 15 residues. As DNA, the CDR3 is TGTGCCAGCAGTGACCAGGAGGGAGGGTACAATGAGCAGTTCTTC. It yields the protein CASSDQEGGYNEQFF.

V gene TRBV6-6 combines with J gene TRBJ1-1; weak D call: TRBD1 (6 bases). The CDR3 covers 15 residues. The germline V and J ends were trimmed by 5 bases and 0 bases, with 13 bases remaining between them. Germline V lookup: CDR1 MNHNY, CDR2 SVGAGI (reference sequence). DNA for the CDR3: TGTGCCAGCAGTACAACACAGGGAATGAACACTGAAGCTTTCTTT. Translated: CASSTTQGMNTEAFF.

The chain recombines TRBV18 with TRBJ2-5, with D tentatively TRBD2 (6 bases). V shed 0 bases and J shed 5 bases, with 13 bases lying between them. The CDR3 totals 15 residues. CDR1 is KGHSH and CDR2 is LQKENI in the germline V gene. The CDR3, as DNA: TGTGCCAGCTCACCACCGGTCGGGAGCGGGGAGACCCAGTACTTC. Its protein product is CASSPPVGSGETQYF. Full variable domain (outside the CDR3, taken from reference TRBV18 and TRBJ2-5): NAGVMQNPRHLVRRRGQEARLRCSPMKGHSHVYWYRQLPEEGLKFMVYLQKENIIDESGMPKERFSAEFPKEGPSILRIQQVVRGDSAAYFCASSPPVGSGETQYFGPGTRLLVL.

The chain joins TRBV29-1 to TRBJ2-5; TRBD1 matches 8 bases. This CDR3 region has 14 residues. J lost 5 bases, V lost 6 bases, and 11 bases had no gene match. Germline values: CDR1 SQVTM, CDR2 ANQGSEA. This chain's CDR3 is CSVAGGAYLETQYF. The DNA for the CDR3 is TGCAGCGTGGCAGGGGGCGCGTATCTTGAGACCCAGTACTTC.

This clone appeared a single time. The chain has TRBV9 and TRBJ2-7; D might be TRBD2 (6 bases). V was pared by 0 bases and J by 3 bases, with 7 bases between. CDR3 length equals 13 residues. The V gene's germline CDR1 is SGDLS and CDR2 YYNGEE. The DNA for the CDR3 is TGTGCCAGCAGCGTAGCGGGAGACTACGAGCAGTACTTC. Its protein product is CASSVAGDYEQYF.

V usage is TRBV9 and J usage is TRBJ2-7; D might be TRBD1 (6 bases). CDR3 length equals 14 residues. The germline V and J ends were trimmed by 0 bases and 2 bases, with 9 bases remaining between them. Germline CDR1 reads SGDLS; CDR2 reads YYNGEE. The CDR3 sequence: CASSVVAGAYEQYF. CDR3 nucleotide sequence: TGTGCCAGCAGCGTAGTCGCAGGGGCCTACGAGCAGTACTTC.

This clone has just a few counts. The chain combines TRBV6-5 with TRBJ2-1; TRBD2 matches 7 bases. Germline CDR1 is MNHEY and CDR2 is SVGAGI. Trimming cost V 6 bases and J 4 bases; bases outside gene matches: 9. This CDR3 has 15 residues. The chain's CDR3 is CASSVQGGSYNEQFF. The CDR3 DNA is TGTGCCAGCAGCGTCCAGGGCGGGAGTTACAATGAGCAGTTCTTC.

The chain links TRBV6-5 to TRBJ1-1; no clear D. The CDR3 consists of 13 residues. V was shortened by 7 bases and J by 1 base, with 10 bases between the two germline ends. Germline lookup yields CDR1 MNHEY and CDR2 SVGAGI. The CDR3 DNA follows: TGTGCCAGCAAGTACAGACCGAACACTGAAGCTTTCTTT. It specifies CASKYRPNTEAFF.

The rearrangement uses TRBV5-1 and TRBJ2-1, with 7 bases fitting TRBD2. CDR1 is SGHRS and CDR2 is YFSETQ in the germline V gene. Trimming removed 0 bases from V and 7 bases from J; junction bases left unmatched: 4. This CDR3 has 14 residues. The CDR3 DNA reads TGCGCCAGCAGCTTGGGGTGGGAGGGGAATGAGCAGTTCTTC. This gives the protein CASSLGWEGNEQFF.

The CDR3 DNA follows: TGTGCCAGCAGTTCCCATCTAGCGGGAGCCCGAGGTGAGCAGTTCTTC. It encodes CASSSHLAGARGEQFF. V gene TRBV28 combines with J gene TRBJ2-1; 10 nucleotides agree with TRBD2. In germline, CDR1 is MDHEN, CDR2 SYDVKM. This CDR3 is built from 16 residues. The trim removed 4 bases at V and 9 bases at J, leaving 12 bases unmatched.

The CDR3: CASSLAGYVYEQYF. The CDR3 DNA reads as TGTGCCAGCAGTTTAGCGGGATACGTGTACGAGCAGTACTTC. The chain is built from TRBV27 and TRBJ2-7, with D possibly matching TRBD2 (6 bases). Germline lookup yields CDR1 MNHEY and CDR2 SMNVEV (reference sequence). V lost 2 bases and J lost 4, with 12 bases in between. This CDR3 is 14 amino acids long.